This T cell receptor beta chain was sequenced in a study of blood T cell repertoires in COVID-19. Germline V gives CDR1 MNHNS, CDR2 SASEGT. V shed 2 bases and J shed 3 bases, with 17 bases lying between them. This CDR3 comprises 16 residues. Per the authors' pipeline: Counts of nucleated cells, estimated from reference gene primer amplification, were obtained. Data came from immunoSEQ multiplex PCR; TCRdb stores just in-frame clones and leaves some out. V and J calls and clone size come straight from that table; D and trimming were deduced from the DNA. The sample holds about 480,000 clones, approximately 90% seen once.

The J gene is TRBJ2-7, the V gene TRBV6-1; D may be TRBD1 (6 bases). The receptor comes from a woman in her thirties with acute or convalescent COVID-19. Material: peripheral blood. DNA for the CDR3: TGTGCCAGCAGTGAATATGCAGGGGCGATAAGCTACGAGCAGTACTTC. This translates into CASSEYAGAISYEQYF.